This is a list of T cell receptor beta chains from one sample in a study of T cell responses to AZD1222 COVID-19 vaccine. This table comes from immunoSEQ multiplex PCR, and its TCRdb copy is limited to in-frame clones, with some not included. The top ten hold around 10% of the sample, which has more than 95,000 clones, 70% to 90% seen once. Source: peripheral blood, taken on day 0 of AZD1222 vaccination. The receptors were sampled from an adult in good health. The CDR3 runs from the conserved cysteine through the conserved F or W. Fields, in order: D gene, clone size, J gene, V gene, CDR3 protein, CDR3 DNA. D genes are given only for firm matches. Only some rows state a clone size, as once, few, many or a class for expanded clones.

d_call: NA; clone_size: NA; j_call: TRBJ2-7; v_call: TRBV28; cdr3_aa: CASSLAGYEQYF; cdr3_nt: TGTGCCAGCAGCCTCGCGGGGTACGAGCAGTACTTC
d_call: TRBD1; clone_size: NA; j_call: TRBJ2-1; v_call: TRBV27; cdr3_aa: CASSFWDREYEQFF; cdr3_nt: TGTGCCAGCAGTTTTTGGGACAGGGAATATGAGCAGTTCTTC
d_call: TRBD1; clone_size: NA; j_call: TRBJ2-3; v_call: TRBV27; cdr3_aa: CASSLRTGVADTQYF; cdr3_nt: TGTGCCAGCAGTTTAAGGACAGGGGTGGCAGATACGCAGTATTTT
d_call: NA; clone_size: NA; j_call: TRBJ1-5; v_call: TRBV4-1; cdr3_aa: CASSQVWGGPQHF; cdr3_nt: TGCGCCAGCAGCCAAGTGTGGGGCGGGCCCCAGCATTTT
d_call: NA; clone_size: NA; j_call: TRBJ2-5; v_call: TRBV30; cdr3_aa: CAWSPYWGQETQYF; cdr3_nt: TGTGCCTGGAGTCCCTACTGGGGTCAAGAGACCCAGTACTTC
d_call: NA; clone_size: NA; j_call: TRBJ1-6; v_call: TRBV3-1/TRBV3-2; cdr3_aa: CASSLTGIGNSPLHF; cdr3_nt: TGTGCCAGCAGCCTGACAGGAATTGGGAATTCACCCCTCCACTTT
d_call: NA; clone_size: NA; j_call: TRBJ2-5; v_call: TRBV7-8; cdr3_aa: CASSLELRSANTQYF; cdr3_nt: TGTGCCAGCAGCTTAGAGCTGAGGTCGGCTAACACCCAGTACTTC
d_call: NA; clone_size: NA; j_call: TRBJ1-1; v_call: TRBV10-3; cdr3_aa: CAIRGNGVMNTEAFF; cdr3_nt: TGTGCCATCAGGGGTAATGGGGTCATGAACACTGAAGCTTTCTTT
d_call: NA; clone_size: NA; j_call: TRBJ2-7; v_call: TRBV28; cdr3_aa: CASRTGQKGYEQYF; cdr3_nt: TGTGCCAGCAGAACGGGACAAAAAGGCTACGAGCAGTACTTC
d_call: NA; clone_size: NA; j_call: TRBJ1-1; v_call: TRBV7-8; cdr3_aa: CASSPPRGTTEAFF; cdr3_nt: TGTGCCAGCAGCCCTCCCCGGGGCACAACTGAAGCTTTCTTT
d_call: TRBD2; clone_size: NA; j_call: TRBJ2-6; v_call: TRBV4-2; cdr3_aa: CASSQAKTSGSHSGANVLTF; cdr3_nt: TGTGCCAGCAGCCAAGCTAAGACTAGCGGGAGTCACTCAGGGGCCAACGTCCTGACTTTC
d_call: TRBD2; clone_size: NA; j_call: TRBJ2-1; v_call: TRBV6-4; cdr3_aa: CASSDLLAIGSYNEQFF; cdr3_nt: TGTGCCAGCAGTGACCTACTAGCGATAGGGTCCTACAATGAGCAGTTCTTC
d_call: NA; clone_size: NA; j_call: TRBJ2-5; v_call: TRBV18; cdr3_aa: CASSPGQLGQETQYF; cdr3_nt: TGTGCCAGCTCACCCGGACAGTTGGGGCAAGAGACCCAGTACTTC
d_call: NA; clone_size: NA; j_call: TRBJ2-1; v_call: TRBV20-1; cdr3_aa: CSARPDYEQFF; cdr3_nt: TGCAGTGCTAGACCCGACTATGAGCAGTTCTTC
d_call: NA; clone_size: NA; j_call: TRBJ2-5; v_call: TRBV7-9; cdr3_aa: CASSPRAQETQYF; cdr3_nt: TGTGCCAGCAGCCCCAGGGCCCAAGAGACCCAGTACTTC
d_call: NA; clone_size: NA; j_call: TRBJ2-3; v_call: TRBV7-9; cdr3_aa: CASSLTGRTDTQYF; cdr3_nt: TGTGCCAGCAGCTTAACCGGGAGAACAGATACGCAGTATTTT
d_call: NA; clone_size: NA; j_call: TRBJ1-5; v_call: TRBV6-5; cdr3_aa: CASSKTLNQPQHF; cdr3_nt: TGTGCCAGCAGCAAGACCCTGAATCAGCCCCAGCATTTT
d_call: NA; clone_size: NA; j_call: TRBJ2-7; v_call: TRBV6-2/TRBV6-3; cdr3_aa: CASSNQVNYEQYF; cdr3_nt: TGTGCCAGCAGTAACCAGGTGAACTACGAGCAGTACTTC
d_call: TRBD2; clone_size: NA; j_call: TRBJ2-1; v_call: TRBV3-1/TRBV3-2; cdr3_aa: CASSFPFRAGGPYNEQFF; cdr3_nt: TGTGCCAGCAGCTTTCCCTTCCGAGCGGGAGGACCCTACAATGAGCAGTTCTTC
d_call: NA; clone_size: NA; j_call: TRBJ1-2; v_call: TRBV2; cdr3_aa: CASSDRRWDYGYTF; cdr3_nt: TGTGCCAGCAGTGACAGGAGGTGGGACTATGGCTACACCTTC
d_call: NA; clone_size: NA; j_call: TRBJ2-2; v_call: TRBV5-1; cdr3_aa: CASSFLGANTGELFF; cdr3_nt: TGCGCCAGCAGTTTCTTAGGGGCGAACACCGGGGAGCTGTTTTTT
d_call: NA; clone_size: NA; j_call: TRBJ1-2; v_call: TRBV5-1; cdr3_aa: CASSINRDNYGYTF; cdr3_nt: TGCGCCAGCAGCATTAACAGGGATAACTATGGCTACACCTTC
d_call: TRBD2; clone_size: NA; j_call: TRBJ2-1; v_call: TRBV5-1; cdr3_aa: CASSLAAGADNEQFF; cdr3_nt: TGCGCCAGCAGCTTGGCGGCGGGAGCGGATAATGAGCAGTTCTTC
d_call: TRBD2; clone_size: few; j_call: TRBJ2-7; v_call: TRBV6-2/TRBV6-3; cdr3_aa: CASSTQTSWTYEQYF; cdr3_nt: TGTGCCAGCAGTACACAGACTAGCTGGACCTACGAGCAGTACTTC
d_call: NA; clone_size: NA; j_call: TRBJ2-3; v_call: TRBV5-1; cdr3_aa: CASSPGTPESTDTQYF; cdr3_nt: TGCGCCAGCAGCCCGGGGACTCCCGAAAGCACAGATACGCAGTATTTT
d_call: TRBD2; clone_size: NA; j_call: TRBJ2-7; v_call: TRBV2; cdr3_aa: CASGNLAGASYEQYF; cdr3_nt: TGTGCCAGCGGCAACCTAGCGGGAGCCTCCTACGAGCAGTACTTC
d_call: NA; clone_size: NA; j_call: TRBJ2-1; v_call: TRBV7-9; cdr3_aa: CASSRIGLAGAYNEQFF; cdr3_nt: TGTGCCAGCAGCCGTATTGGCCTGGCGGGGGCTTACAATGAGCAGTTCTTC
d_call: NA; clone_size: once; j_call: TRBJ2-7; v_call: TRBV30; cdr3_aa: CATTGSREQYF; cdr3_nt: TGTGCCACGACAGGTTCTCGGGAGCAGTACTTC
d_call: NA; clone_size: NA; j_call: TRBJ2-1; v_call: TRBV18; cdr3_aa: CASSPRGGGSLVSSYNEQFF; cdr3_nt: TGTGCCAGCTCACCCCGGGGAGGGGGAAGTCTAGTGAGCTCCTACAATGAGCAGTTCTTC
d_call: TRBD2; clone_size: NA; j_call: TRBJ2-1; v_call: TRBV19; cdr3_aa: CASTTTSGRVSEQFF; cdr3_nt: TGTGCCAGTACCACCACTAGCGGGAGGGTGAGTGAGCAGTTCTTC
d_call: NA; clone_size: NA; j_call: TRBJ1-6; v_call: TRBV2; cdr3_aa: CASLGWVPDSPLHF; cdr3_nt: TGTGCCAGCTTGGGGTGGGTCCCTGATTCACCCCTCCACTTT
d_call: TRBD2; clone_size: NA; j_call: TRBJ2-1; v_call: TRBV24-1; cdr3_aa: CASQGGSGNEQFF; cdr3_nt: TGTGCCAGTCAGGGAGGGTCAGGGAATGAGCAGTTCTTC
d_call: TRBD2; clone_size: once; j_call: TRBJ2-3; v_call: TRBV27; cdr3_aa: CASSLASGRDTQYF; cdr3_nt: TGTGCCAGCAGTTTGGCTAGCGGGAGGGATACGCAGTATTTT
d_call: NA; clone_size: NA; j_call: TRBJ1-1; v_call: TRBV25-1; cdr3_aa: CASSTYTEAFF; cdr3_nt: TGTGCCAGCAGTACCTACACTGAAGCTTTCTTT
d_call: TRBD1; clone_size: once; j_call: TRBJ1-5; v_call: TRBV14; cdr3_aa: CASSQPSRDRVFRPQHF; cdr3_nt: TGTGCCAGCAGCCAACCATCCCGGGACAGGGTTTTTAGGCCCCAGCATTTT
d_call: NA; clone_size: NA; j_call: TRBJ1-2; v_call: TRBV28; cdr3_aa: CASRGNYGYTF; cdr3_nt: TGTGCCAGCAGGGGAAACTATGGCTACACCTTC
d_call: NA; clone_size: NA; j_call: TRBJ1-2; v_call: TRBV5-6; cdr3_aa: CASSSDSDTYGYTF; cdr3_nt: TGTGCCAGCAGCTCAGACTCAGACACCTATGGCTACACCTTC
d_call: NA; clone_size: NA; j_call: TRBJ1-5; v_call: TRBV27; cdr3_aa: CASSPKTDQPQHF; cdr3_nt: TGTGCCAGCAGTCCAAAGACCGATCAGCCCCAGCATTTT
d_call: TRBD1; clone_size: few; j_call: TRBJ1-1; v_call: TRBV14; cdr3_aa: CASGRGWNTEAFF; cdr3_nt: TGTGCCAGCGGCAGGGGGTGGAACACTGAAGCTTTCTTT
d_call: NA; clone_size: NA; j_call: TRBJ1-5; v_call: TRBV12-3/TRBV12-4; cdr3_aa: CASSLVQNQPQHF; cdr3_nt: TGTGCCAGCAGTTTAGTGCAGAATCAGCCCCAGCATTTT
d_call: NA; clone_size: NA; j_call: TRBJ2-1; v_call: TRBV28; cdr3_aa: CASQGGYNEQFF; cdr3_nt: TGTGCCAGCCAGGGAGGCTACAATGAGCAGTTCTTC
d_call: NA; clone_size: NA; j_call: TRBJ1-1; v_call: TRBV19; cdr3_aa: CASALRTGERAFF; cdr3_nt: TGTGCCAGTGCCTTAAGGACGGGAGAAAGAGCTTTCTTT
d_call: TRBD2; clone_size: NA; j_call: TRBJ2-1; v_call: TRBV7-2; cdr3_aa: CASDAGLAVINEQFF; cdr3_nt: TGTGCCAGCGATGCGGGACTAGCGGTAATCAATGAGCAGTTCTTC
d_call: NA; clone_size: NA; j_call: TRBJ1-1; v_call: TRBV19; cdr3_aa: CASTSLRGMNTEAFF; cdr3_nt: TGTGCCAGTACCTCGCTCAGAGGCATGAACACTGAAGCTTTCTTT
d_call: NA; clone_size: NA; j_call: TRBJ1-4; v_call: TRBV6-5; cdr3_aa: CASRNIATNEKLFF; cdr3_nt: TGTGCCAGCAGGAACATCGCAACTAATGAAAAACTGTTTTTT
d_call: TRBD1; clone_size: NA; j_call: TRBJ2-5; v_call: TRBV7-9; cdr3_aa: CASSLDTGGETQYF; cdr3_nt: TGTGCCAGCAGCTTAGATACAGGGGGGGAGACCCAGTACTTC
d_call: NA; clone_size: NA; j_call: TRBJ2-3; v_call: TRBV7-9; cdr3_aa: CASSNQGRQGDTQYF; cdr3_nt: TGTGCCAGCAGCAACCAGGGGCGGCAGGGAGATACGCAGTATTTT
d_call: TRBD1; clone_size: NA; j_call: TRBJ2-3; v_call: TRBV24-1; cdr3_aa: CATSTPGQNTDTQYF; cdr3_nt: TGTGCCACCAGTACACCGGGACAGAACACAGATACGCAGTATTTT